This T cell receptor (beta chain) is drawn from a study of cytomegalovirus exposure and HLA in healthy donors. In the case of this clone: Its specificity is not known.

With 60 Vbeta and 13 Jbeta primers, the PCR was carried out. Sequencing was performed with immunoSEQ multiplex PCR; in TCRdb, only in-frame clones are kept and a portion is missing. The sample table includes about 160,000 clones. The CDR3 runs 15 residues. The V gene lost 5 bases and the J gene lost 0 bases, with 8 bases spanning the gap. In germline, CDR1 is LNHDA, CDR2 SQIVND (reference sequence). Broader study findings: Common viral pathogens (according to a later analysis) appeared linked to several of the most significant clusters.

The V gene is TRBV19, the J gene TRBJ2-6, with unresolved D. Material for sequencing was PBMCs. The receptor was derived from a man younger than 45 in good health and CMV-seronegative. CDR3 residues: CASSLTDSGANVLTF. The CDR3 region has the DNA TGTGCCAGTAGTTTAACAGACTCTGGGGCCAACGTCCTGACTTTC.